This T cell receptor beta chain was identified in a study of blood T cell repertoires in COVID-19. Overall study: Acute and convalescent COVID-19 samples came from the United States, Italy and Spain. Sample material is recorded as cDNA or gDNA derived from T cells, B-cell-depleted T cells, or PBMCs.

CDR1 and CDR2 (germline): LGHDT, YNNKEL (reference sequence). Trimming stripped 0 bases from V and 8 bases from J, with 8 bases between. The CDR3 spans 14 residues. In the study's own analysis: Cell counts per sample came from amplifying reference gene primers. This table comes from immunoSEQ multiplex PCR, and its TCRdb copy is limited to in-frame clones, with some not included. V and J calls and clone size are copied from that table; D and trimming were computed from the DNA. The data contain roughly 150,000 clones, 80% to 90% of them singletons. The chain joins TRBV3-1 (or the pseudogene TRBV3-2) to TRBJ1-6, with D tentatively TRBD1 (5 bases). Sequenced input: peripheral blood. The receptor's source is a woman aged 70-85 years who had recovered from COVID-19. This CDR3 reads CASSQEGGDSPLHF. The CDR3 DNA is TGTGCCAGCAGCCAAGAGGGGGGGGATTCACCCCTCCACTTT.